This T cell receptor beta chain comes out of a study of molecular identifiers for immune sequencing clone quantification. Study information: Replicates partitioned RNA from around 18,000 or 91,000 naive CD8 cells into five parts, sequencing four.

This clonotype was observed many times. Its antigen remains unidentified. Germline CDR1 reads MDHEN; CDR2 reads SYDVKM. J gave up 0 bases and V 1 base, and 4 bases lay outside the gene matches. The CDR3 sequence is 17 residues long. Study-level results: Over 98% of effector molecules, yet under 1% of naive-cell molecules, were held by clones above 20 RNA copies. Underestimation of highly expanded clone sizes could arise where identical TCR molecules share a barcode. Spiked Jurkat TCR RNA equivalent to one cell was reportedly detectable in approximately 970,000 naive cells.

TCRdb used MiXCR to reprocess the PCR reads, holding one entry per CDR3 protein. The sample has some 41,000 distinct CDR3 sequences, about 18% seen once. V and J are TRBV28 and TRBJ1-1; 11 bases are shared with TRBD1. The sequence was obtained from a human donor in good health. Some libraries in this study had Jurkat cell RNA spiked in. Sequenced sample: naive CD8+ T cells from blood, with Jurkat cell RNA spiked in. The subset here: FACS-sorted CD8+CD4-CCR7+CD45RA+ naive T cells. The CDR3 nucleotides read TGTGCCAGCAGTTTATTTGGGACAGGGGGACTGAACACTGAAGCTTTCTTT. It codes for CASSLFGTGGLNTEAFF. The full variable domain, completed using reference TRBV28 and TRBJ1-1, is DVKVTQSSRYLVKRTGEKVFLECVQDMDHENMFWYRQDPGLGLRLIYFSYDVKMKEKGDIPEGYSVSREKKERFSLILESASTNQTSMYLCASSLFGTGGLNTEAFFGQGTRLTVV.